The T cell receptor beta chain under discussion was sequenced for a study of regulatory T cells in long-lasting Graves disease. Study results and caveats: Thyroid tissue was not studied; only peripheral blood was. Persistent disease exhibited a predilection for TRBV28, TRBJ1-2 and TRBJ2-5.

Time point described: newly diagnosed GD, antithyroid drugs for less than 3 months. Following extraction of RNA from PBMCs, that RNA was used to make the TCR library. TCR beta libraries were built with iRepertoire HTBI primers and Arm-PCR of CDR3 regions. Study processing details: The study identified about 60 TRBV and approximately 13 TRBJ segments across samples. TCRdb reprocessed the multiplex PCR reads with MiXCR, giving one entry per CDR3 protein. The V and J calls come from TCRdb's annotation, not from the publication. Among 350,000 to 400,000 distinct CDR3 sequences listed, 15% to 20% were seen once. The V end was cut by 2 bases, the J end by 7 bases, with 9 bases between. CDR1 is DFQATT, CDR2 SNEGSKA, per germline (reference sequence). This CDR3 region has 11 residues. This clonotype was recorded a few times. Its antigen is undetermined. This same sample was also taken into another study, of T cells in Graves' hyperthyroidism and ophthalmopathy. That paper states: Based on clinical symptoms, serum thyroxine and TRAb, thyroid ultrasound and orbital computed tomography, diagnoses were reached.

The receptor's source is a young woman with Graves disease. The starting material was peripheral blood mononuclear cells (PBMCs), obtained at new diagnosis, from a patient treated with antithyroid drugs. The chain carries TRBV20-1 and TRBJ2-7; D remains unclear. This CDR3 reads CSARFISEQYF. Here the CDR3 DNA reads TGCAGTGCTAGATTTATCTCGGAGCAGTACTTC.